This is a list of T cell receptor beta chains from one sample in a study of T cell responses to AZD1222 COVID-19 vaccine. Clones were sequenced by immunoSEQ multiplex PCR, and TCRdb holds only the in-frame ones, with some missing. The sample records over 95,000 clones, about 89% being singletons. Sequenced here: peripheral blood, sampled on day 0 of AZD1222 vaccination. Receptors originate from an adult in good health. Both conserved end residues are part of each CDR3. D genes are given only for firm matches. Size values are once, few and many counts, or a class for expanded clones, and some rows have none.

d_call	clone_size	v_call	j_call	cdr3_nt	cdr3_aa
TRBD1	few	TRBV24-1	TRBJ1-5	TGTGCCACCAGTGACCCGGGACAGGGAACTTCGGGTCCCCAGCATTTT	CATSDPGQGTSGPQHF
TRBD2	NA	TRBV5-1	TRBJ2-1	TGCGCCAGCAAGGGTCAGCGGGAGAGGAATGAGCAGTTCTTC	CASKGQRERNEQFF
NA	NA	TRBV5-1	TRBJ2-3	TGCGCCAGCAGCTTGGTTGGGCCACAAGATACGCAGTATTTT	CASSLVGPQDTQYF
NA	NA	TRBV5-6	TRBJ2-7	TGTGCCAGCAGCTGGGCGGTATCCTACGAGCAGTACTTC	CASSWAVSYEQYF
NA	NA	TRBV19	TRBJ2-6	TGTGCCAGTAGTATATCGCTATCTGGGGCCAACGTCCTGACTTTC	CASSISLSGANVLTF
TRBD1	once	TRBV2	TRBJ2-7	TGTGCCAGCAGAGCAGGGGGCGGTGAGCAGTACTTC	CASRAGGGEQYF
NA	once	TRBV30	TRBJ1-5	TGTGCCTGGAGTAGGGCAGGGGCGACGCAGCCCCAGCATTTT	CAWSRAGATQPQHF
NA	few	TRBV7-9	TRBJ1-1	TGTGCCAGCAGCCCGACAGTTACGAACACTGAAGCTTTCTTT	CASSPTVTNTEAFF
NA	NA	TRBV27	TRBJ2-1	TGTGCCAGCAGTCTGGACTCCGGCTCCTACAATGAGCAGTTCTTC	CASSLDSGSYNEQFF
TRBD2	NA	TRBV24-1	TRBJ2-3	TGTGCCACTCGGACTAGCGGGGGCACAGATACGCAGTATTTT	CATRTSGGTDTQYF
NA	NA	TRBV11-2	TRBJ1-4	TGTGCCAGCAGTCGGGGGCCACCCCGCGGTGAAAAACTGTTTTTT	CASSRGPPRGEKLFF
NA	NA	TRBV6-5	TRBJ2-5	TGTGCCAGCGGAAAGTCGCAGCAAGTACAAGAGACCCAGTACTTC	CASGKSQQVQETQYF
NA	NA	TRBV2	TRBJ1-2	TGTGCCAGCAGTGGCAGGAACTATGGCTACACCTTC	CASSGRNYGYTF
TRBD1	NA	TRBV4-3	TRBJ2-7	TGCGCCAGCAGCCAAGACTCCGGCAGGGGGCAATGGGAGCAGTACTTC	CASSQDSGRGQWEQYF
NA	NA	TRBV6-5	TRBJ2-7	TGTGCCAGCTCCCAACGCCCAGGGGAGGGGGAGCAGTACTTC	CASSQRPGEGEQYF
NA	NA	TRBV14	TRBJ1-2	TGTGCCAGCAGTCGAGGGTTTGTGGTCTCGGCCTCCGGCTACACCTTC	CASSRGFVVSASGYTF
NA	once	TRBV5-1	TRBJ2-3	TGCGCCAGCAGCTTGGCTGCGACTACCACAGATACGCAGTATTTT	CASSLAATTTDTQYF
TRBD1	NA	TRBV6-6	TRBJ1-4	TGTGCCAGCAGTTACTCGGGACAGGGGAATGAAAAACTGTTTTTT	CASSYSGQGNEKLFF
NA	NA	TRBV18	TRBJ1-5	TGTGCCAGCTCACCGGGCAGGGATCAGCCCCAGCATTTT	CASSPGRDQPQHF
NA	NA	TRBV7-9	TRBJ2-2	TGTGCCAGCAGTCGACAGTCCACCGGGGAGCTGTTTTTT	CASSRQSTGELFF
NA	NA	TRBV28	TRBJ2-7	TGTGCCAGCAGTTTCACACAATACTACGAGCAGTACTTC	CASSFTQYYEQYF
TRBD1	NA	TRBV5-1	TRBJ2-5	TGCGCCAGCAGCCTAGGGAAGCAGGGGGCCCAAGAGACCCAGTACTTC	CASSLGKQGAQETQYF
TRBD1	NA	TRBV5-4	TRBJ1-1	TGTGCCAGCAGCTTCGGACAGGGCTCGATGAACACTGAAGCTTTCTTT	CASSFGQGSMNTEAFF
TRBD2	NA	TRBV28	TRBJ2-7	TGTGCCAGCAGTATAGCGGGAGGGACCTCCTACGAGCAGTACTTC	CASSIAGGTSYEQYF
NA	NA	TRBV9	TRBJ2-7	TGTGCCAGCAGCGTAGCCCCAATGGGAACGGGCTCCTACGAGCAGTACTTC	CASSVAPMGTGSYEQYF
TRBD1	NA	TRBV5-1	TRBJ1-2	TGCGCCAGCAGAGCCTCCGGGACAGGTGATGGCTACACCTTC	CASRASGTGDGYTF
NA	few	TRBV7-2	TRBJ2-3	TGTGCCAGCAGCTTTGTGGCAGGGACAGATACGCAGTATTTT	CASSFVAGTDTQYF
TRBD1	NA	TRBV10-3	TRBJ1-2	TGTGCCATCAGGGCGGACAGGGAGGGTGGCGGCTACACCTTC	CAIRADREGGGYTF
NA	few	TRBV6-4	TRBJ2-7	TGTGCCAGCAGTGACTCGCCCGGCCTTAGTGCCCCTTCCTACGAGCAGTACTTC	CASSDSPGLSAPSYEQYF
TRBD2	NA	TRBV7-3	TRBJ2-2	TGTGCCAGCAGCCCGGGACTAGCCAACGGGGAGCTGTTTTTT	CASSPGLANGELFF
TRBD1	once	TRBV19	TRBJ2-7	TGTGCCAGTAGTAGACCGGGACAGGGGGCCTACGAGCAGTACTTC	CASSRPGQGAYEQYF
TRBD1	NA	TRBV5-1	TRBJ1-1	TGCGCCAGCAGCTTTGGGACAGCTATGAACACTGAAGCTTTCTTT	CASSFGTAMNTEAFF
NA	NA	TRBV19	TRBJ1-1	TGTGCCAGTAGAAATATACCCGGCGGGGGCGGAAACACTGAAGCTTTCTTT	CASRNIPGGGGNTEAFF
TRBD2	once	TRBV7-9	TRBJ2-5	TGTGCCAGCAGCTTCCGACTAGCGGAAGAGACCCAGTACTTC	CASSFRLAEETQYF
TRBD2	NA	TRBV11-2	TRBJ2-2	TGTGCCAGCAGCCGCCATGGTGGGACGGGAGCGGGGACCGGGGAGCTGTTTTTT	CASSRHGGTGAGTGELFF
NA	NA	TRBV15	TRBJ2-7	TGTGCCACCAGCAGAGATCGGGGCGGAACCTACGAGCAGTACTTC	CATSRDRGGTYEQYF
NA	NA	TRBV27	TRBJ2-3	TGTGCCAGCAGTCTACAAAAGGTGGGGGGAACAGATACGCAGTATTTT	CASSLQKVGGTDTQYF
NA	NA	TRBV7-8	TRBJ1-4	TGTGCCAGCAGCTTAGCGGGCCGCGTAGGTTATGAAAAACTGTTTTTT	CASSLAGRVGYEKLFF
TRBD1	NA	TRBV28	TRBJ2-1	TGTGCCAGCAGTTCCTCCGGGACAGGGAGAACCAGCTCCTACAATGAGCAGTTCTTC	CASSSSGTGRTSSYNEQFF
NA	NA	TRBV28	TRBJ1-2	TGTGCCAGCAGTTTGCGGGCGGATGGCTACACCTTC	CASSLRADGYTF
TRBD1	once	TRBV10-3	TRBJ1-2	TGTGCCATCAGTGATCGATCAGGGGGCCGTAATGGCTACACCTTC	CAISDRSGGRNGYTF
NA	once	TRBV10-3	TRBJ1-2	TGTGCCATCAGTGAGTCGGGGCTGGTTAACTATGGCTACACCTTC	CAISESGLVNYGYTF
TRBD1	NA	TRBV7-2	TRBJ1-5	TGTGCCAGCAGCCCTGACAGGGTAGGTGCGACCCAGCATTTT	CASSPDRVGATQHF
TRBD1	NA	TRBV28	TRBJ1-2	TGTGCCAGCAGTTTAACGCAGGGGGCGGGCTATGGCTACACCTTC	CASSLTQGAGYGYTF
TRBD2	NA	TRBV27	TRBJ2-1	TGTGCCAGCAGACCTAGCGGGAGATCGAACAATGAGCAGTTCTTC	CASRPSGRSNNEQFF
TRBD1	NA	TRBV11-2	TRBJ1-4	TGTGCCAGCAGCTTTCAGGGGGTAGAAAAACTGTTTTTT	CASSFQGVEKLFF